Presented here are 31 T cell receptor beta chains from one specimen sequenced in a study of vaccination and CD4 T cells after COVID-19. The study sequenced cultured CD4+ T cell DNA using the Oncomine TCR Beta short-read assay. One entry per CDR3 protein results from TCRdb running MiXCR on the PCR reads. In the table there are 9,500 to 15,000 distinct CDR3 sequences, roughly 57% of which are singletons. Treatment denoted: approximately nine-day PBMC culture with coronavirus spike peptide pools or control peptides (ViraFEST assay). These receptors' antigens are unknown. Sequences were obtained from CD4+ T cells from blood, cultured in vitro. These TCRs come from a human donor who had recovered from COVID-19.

The CDR3 bases are TGTGCCAGCAGTTACTCACCGGGACAGGGGAGAGAGCAGTACTTC. Translation gives CASSYSPGQGREQYF. V is TRBV6-5 and J is TRBJ2-7; 10 bases fit TRBD1. CDR1 is MNHEY, CDR2 SVGAGI, per germline. The CDR3 spans 15 residues. With 0 bases clipped from V and 7 bases from J, the junction kept 6 bases outside the gene matches.

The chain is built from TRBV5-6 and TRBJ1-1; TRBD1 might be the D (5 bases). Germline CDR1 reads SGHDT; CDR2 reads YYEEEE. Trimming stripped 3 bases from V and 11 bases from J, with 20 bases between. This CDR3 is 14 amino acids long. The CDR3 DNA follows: TGTGCCAGCAGCTACCGGGACCCTCAAATTACGGCTTTCTTT. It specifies CASSYRDPQITAFF.

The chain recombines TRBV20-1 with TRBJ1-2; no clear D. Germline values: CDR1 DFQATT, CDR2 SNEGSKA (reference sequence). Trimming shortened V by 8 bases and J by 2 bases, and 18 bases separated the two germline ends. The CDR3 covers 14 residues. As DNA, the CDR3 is TGCAGTTCCCGGCCAGATCCGGCCAACTATGGCTACACCTTC. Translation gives CSSRPDPANYGYTF.

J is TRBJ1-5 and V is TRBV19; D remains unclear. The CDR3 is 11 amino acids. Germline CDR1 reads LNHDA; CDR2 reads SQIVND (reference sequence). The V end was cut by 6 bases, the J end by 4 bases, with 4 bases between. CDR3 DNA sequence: TGTGCCAGTAGGAATAATCAGCCCCAGCATTTT. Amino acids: CASRNNQPQHF.

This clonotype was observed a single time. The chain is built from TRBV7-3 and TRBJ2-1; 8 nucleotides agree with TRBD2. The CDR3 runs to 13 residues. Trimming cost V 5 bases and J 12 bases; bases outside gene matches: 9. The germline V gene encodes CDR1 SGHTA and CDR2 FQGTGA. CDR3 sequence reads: CASSQADSGTQFF. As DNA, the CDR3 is TGTGCCAGCAGCCAAGCGGATAGCGGGACGCAGTTCTTC.

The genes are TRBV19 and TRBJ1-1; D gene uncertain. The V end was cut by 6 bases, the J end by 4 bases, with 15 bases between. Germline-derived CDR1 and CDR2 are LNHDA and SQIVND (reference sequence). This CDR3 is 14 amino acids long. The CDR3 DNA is TGTGCCAGTAGGGGCGACCGGGCGGGCACTGAAGCTTTCTTT. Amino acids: CASRGDRAGTEAFF.

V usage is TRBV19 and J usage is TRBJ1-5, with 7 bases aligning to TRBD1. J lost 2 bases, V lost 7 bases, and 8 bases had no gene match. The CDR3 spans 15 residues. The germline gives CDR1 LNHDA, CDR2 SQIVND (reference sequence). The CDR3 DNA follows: TGTGCCAGTACCGGGGGAGGGGGCCGCAATCAGCCCCAGCATTTT. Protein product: CASTGGGGRNQPQHF.

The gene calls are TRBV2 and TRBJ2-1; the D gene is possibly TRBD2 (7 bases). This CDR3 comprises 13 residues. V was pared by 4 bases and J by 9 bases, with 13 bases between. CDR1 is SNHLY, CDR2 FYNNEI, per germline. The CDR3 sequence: CASSVRGRGEQFF. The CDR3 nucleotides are TGTGCCAGCAGTGTGAGGGGGAGGGGTGAGCAGTTCTTC. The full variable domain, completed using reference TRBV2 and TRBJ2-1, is EPEVTQTPSHQVTQMGQEVILRCVPISNHLYFYWYRQILGQKVEFLVSFYNNEISEKSEIFDDQFSVERPDGSNFTLKIRSTKLEDSAMYFCASSVRGRGEQFFGPGTRLTVL.

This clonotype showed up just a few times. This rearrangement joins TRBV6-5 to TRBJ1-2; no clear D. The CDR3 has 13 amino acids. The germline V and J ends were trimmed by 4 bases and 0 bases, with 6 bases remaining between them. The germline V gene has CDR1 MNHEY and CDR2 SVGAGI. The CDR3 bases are TGTGCCAGCAGTTCAGCTACTAACTATGGCTACACCTTC. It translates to CASSSATNYGYTF.

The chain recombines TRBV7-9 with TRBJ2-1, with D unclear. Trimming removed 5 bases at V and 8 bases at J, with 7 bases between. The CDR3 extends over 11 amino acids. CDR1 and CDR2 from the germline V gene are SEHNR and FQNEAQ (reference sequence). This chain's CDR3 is CASSRGDEQFF. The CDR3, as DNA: TGTGCCAGCAGCCGTGGAGATGAGCAGTTCTTC.

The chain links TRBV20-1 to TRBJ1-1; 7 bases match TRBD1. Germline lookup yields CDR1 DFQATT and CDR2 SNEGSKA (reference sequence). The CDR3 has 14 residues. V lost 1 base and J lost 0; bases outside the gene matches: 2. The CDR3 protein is CSARVGTVNTEAFF. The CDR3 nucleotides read TGCAGTGCTAGAGTTGGGACAGTGAACACTGAAGCTTTCTTT.

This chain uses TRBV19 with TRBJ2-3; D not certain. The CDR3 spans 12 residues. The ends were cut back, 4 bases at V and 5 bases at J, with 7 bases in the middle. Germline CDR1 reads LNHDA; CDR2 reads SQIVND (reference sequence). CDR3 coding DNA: TGTGCCAGTAGTAAGATTGGAGATACGCAGTATTTT. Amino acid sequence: CASSKIGDTQYF.

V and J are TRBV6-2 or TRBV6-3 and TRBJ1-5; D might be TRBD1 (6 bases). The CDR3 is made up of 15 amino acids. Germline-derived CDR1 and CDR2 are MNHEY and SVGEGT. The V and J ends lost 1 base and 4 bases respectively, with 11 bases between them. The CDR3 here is CASSYFGQLNQPQHF. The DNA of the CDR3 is TGTGCCAGCAGTTACTTCGGACAGCTGAATCAGCCCCAGCATTTT.

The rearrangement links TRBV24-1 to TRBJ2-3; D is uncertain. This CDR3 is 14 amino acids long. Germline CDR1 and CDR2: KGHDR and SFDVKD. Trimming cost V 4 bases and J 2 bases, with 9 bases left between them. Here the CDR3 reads CATSEGPYTDTQYF. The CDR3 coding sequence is TGTGCCACCAGTGAAGGGCCGTACACAGATACGCAGTATTTT.

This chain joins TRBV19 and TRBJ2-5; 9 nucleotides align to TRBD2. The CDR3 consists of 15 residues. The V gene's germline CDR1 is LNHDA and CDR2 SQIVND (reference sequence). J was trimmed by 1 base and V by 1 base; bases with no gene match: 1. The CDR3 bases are TGTGCCAGTAGTATAGGTAGCGGGGGCCAAGAGACCCAGTACTTC. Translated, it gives CASSIGSGGQETQYF. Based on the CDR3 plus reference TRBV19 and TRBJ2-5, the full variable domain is DGGITQSPKYLFRKEGQNVTLSCEQNLNHDAMYWYRQDPGQGLRLIYYSQIVNDFQKGDIAEGYSVSREKKESFPLTVTSAQKNPTAFYLCASSIGSGGQETQYFGPGTRLLVL.

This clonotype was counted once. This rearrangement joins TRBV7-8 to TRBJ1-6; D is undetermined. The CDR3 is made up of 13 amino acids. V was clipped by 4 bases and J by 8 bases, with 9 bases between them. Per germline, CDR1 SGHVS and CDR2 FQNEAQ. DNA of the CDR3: TGTGCCAGCAGCTCGGAACACGATTCACCCCTCCACTTT. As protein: CASSSEHDSPLHF.

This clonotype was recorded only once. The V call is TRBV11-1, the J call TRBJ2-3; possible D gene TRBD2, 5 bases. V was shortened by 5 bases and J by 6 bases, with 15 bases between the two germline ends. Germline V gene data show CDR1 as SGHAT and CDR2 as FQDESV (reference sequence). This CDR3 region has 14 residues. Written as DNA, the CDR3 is TGTGCCAGCAGCGCCGGTGGCGGGCGGGATACGCAGTATTTT. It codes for CASSAGGGRDTQYF.

The CDR3 loop reads CASRPGQNYGYTF. The CDR3, as DNA: TGCGCCAGCAGACCGGGACAGAACTATGGCTACACCTTC. The J gene is TRBJ1-2, the V gene TRBV5-1; 7 bases fit TRBD1. In germline, CDR1 is SGHRS, CDR2 YFSETQ. The CDR3 consists of 13 residues. J lost 2 bases, V lost 5 bases, and 3 bases had no gene match. The whole variable domain, filled in from reference TRBV5-1 and TRBJ1-2, reads KAGVTQTPRYLIKTRGQQVTLSCSPISGHRSVSWYQQTPGQGLQFLFEYFSETQRNKGNFPGRFSGRQFSNSRSEMNVSTLELGDSALYLCASRPGQNYGYTFGSGTRLTVV.

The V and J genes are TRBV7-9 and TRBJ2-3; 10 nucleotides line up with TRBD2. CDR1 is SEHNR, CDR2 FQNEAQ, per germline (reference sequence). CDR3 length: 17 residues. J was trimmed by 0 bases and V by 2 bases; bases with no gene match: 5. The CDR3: CASSLTLAGASTDTQYF. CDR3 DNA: TGTGCCAGCAGCTTAACGCTAGCGGGAGCTAGCACAGATACGCAGTATTTT.

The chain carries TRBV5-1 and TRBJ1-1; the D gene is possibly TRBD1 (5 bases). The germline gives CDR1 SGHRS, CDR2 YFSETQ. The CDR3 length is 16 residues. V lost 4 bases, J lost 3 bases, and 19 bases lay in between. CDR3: CASSRTQGIGDTEAFF. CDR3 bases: TGCGCCAGCAGCAGAACCCAGGGAATTGGGGACACTGAAGCTTTCTTT.

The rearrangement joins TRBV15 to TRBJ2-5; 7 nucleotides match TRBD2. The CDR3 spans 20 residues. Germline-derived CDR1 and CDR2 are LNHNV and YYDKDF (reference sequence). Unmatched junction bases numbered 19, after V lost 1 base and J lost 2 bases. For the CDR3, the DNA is TGTGCCACCAGCAGAGGCCCTATGTGGGGGAGGGACTCTTTACAAGAGACCCAGTACTTC. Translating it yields CATSRGPMWGRDSLQETQYF.

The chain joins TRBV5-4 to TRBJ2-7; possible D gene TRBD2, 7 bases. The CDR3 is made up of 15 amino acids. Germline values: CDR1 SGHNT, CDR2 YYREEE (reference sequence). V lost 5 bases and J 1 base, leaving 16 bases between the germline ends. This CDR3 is CASSIGLGGSYEQYF. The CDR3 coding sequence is TGTGCCAGCAGTATTGGACTAGGGGGTTCCTACGAGCAGTACTTC.

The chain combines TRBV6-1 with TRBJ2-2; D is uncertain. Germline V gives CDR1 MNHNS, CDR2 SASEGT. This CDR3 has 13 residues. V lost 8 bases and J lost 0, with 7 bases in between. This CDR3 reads CASGAANTGELFF. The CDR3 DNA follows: TGTGCCAGCGGAGCTGCGAACACCGGGGAGCTGTTTTTT.

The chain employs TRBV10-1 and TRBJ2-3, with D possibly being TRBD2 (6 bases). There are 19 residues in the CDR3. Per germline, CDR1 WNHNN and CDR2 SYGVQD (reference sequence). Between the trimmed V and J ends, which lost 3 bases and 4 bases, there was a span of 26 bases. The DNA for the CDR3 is TGCGCCAGCAGTGACTTTCAGGGTACCGGGAGTTCTCAATCAGATACGCAGTATTTT. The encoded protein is CASSDFQGTGSSQSDTQYF.

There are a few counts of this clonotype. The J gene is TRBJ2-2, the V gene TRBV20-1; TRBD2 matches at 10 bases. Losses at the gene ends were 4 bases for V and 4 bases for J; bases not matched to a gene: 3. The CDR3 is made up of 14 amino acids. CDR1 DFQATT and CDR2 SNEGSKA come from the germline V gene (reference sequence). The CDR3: CSAMPSGSTGELFF. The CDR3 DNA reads TGCAGTGCTATGCCTAGCGGGAGCACCGGGGAGCTGTTTTTT.

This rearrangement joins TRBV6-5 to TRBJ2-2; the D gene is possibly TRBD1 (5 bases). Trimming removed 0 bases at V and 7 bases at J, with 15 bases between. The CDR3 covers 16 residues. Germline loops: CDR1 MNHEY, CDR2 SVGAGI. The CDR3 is CASSYSAGRCYGELFF. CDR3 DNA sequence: TGTGCCAGCAGTTACTCGGCAGGGCGGTGCTACGGGGAGCTGTTTTTT.

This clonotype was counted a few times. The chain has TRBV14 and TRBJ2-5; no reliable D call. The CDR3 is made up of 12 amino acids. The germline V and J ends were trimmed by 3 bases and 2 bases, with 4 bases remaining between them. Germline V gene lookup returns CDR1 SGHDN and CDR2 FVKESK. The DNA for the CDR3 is TGTGCCAGCAGCCATGTTCAAGAGACCCAGTACTTC. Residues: CASSHVQETQYF.

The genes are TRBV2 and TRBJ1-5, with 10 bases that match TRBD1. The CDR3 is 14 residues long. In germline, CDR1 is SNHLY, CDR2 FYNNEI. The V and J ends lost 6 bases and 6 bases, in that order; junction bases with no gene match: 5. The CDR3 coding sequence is TGTGCCAGCAGGCCGGGACAGGGGAGTCAGCCCCAGCATTTT. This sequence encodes CASRPGQGSQPQHF.

The CDR3 DNA is TGTGCCAGCAGTGCCGACTTCAATCAGCCCCAGCATTTT. This gives the protein CASSADFNQPQHF. This chain joins TRBV2 and TRBJ1-5; the D is unclear. Germline V lookup: CDR1 SNHLY, CDR2 FYNNEI. V was shortened by 4 bases and J by 3 bases, with 7 bases between the two germline ends. This CDR3 comprises 13 residues.

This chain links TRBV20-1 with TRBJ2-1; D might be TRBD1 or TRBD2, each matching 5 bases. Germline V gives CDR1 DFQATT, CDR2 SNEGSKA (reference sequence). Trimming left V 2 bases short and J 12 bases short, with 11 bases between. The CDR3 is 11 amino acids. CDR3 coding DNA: TGCAGTGCTAGAAGGCCTGGGGGGCAGTTCTTC. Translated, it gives CSARRPGGQFF.

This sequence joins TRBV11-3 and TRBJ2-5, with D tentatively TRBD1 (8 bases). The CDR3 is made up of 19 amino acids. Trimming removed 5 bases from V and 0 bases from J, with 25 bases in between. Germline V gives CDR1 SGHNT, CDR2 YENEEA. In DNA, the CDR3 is TGTGCCAGCAGCGCCAGGACAGGGACGTCGAGCGGGGACCAAGAGACCCAGTACTTC. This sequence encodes CASSARTGTSSGDQETQYF.